The source of this T cell receptor beta chain is a study of cytomegalovirus exposure and HLA in healthy donors. V was cut by 1 base and J by 3 bases, with 8 bases left in between. CDR1 is MGHDK, CDR2 SYGVNS, per germline. The CDR3 extends over 14 amino acids. Use of 60 Vbeta and 13 Jbeta primers characterized the PCR. The data were produced by immunoSEQ multiplex PCR, yet TCRdb's version contains in-frame clones alone and is incomplete. The repertoire holds approximately 87,000 clones, with just under 85% as singletons. In the case of this clone: Its antigen is unknown.

Study-wide results and caveats: Later on, analysis showed that most CMV-associated TCR beta chains appeared to be HLA-restricted. Sequences of the TCR beta chain were said to predict the HLA-A and HLA-B alleles of most subjects accurately.

This TCR came from a young woman in good health and CMV-seropositive. The rearrangement joins TRBV25-1 to TRBJ2-3; D may be TRBD1 (5 bases). The sequenced material came from PBMCs. CDR3 DNA sequence: TGTGCCAGCAGTGAATGGGGCAGAACAGATACGCAGTATTTT. Encoded protein: CASSEWGRTDTQYF.